This T cell receptor beta chain emerged from a study of cytomegalovirus exposure and HLA in healthy donors (dated by TCRdb to 2016 to 2017). Background on the whole study: An earlier analysis of 587 of the donors reported roughly 270 Gb of sequence data and 117 million unique TCR beta sequences from 150 million to 200 million T cells. Roughly 300 gigabases of sequencing data and around 85 million unique TCR sequences made up an early release that covered 640 HLA-typed donors. Among the approximately 400 genotyped donors, 75% to 90% belonged to the genetic ancestry cluster associated with self-reported Caucasian donors. The aim of the study was to test whether cataloging public T cell receptors could identify signatures of past pathogen exposure. Using immunosequencing, the study profiled T cell repertoires from 640 or so subjects and related those repertoires to cytomegalovirus serostatus. A separate validation cohort of 100 to 150 different subjects was used in addition to the approximately 640-subject first cohort. To predict cytomegalovirus infection status, the study brought together high-throughput TCR immunosequencing, statistical association of individual TCRs with disease status, and machine learning. A later analysis re-analyzed previously published TCR beta repertoires from 650 to 800 donors and added high-resolution HLA genotyping to study TCR occurrence patterns. The later analysis used no new phenotypic data to find candidate immune exposures, relying instead on TCR beta sequences and their occurrence across donors. An earlier analysis of some 500 of the donors applied high-throughput TCR beta sequencing to assess whether each TCR beta V gene segment acted as functional or pseudogenic. Donor age, sex, ethnicity and CMV serostatus were compiled alongside the repertoire data. A later genetic analysis took genome-wide SNP genotypes for about 55% of the 666 donors and used that subset as a discovery cohort. All discovery cohort repertoires had been generated using a single sequencing platform. HLA typing included class I and class II loci at four-digit resolution. Typing coverage varied by locus: about 629-630 donors for A, B, C, DRB1 and DQB1; about 520 for DQA1; around 570 for DPA1; roughly 450 for DPB1. Roughly five DR-DQ haplotypes were handled as single units for association and clustering because linkage in the cohort was strong. On average, 235,054 unique TCR beta nucleotide sequences were sequenced per donor among roughly 430 genotyped donors of the cohort, with 15% to 20% of those sequences being non-productive.

The paper as a whole reports these results and caveats: In this cohort, only TCR beta chains were sequenced, and detectable features were limited by the absence of alpha or paired-chain data. The classifier was reported to diagnose cytomegalovirus status with high specificity and sensitivity in both the original and validation cohorts. Because some donors lacked HLA typing at each locus, the association tests relied only on the typed subset. In a later analysis, HLA-associated TCR beta chains showed more clonal expansion and lower generation probabilities than non-associated chains that were equally common. Presence/absence analyses assumed roughly uniform sequencing depth across donors, an assumption that may not hold. According to a later analysis, parvovirus B19, influenza, CMV and Epstein-Barr virus appeared linked to several top co-occurrence clusters. When HLA alleles, especially DR and DQ, strongly co-occurred, TCR associations were difficult to assign to individual alleles. Most TCR sequences were observed very rarely across donors, whereas some public TCRs were present in many individuals. In vitro tests confirmed that a few of the cytomegalovirus-associated TCR beta chains recognize cytomegalovirus antigens. Because counts were too low, seventeen rarely observed V segments, including chromosome 9 orphons, were left out of the earlier analysis of several hundred of the donors. In a later analysis, around 17,000 TCR beta sequences were associated with specific HLA alleles at a false discovery rate of 0.05. According to a later genetic analysis, donors in an Asian-associated ancestry cluster had fewer N-insertions in productive TCRs than the approximately 700-donor mean. The 87-base-pair reads could not distinguish some IMGT-functional V segments, including TRBV6-2 and TRBV6-3, so those segments were excluded. A further reported finding was that TCR beta sequences accurately predicted the HLA-A and HLA-B alleles for most subjects in the first cohort. Correlated functional status among segregating V segments might reflect linkage disequilibrium, but an unknown experimental factor could not be ruled out. The study gave a list of 150 to 200 TCR beta chains associated with cytomegalovirus. In a later genetic analysis, a missense DCLRE1C variant was associated with V-gene and J-gene trimming of TCR beta chains, and the association was replicated in an independent cohort. According to the authors, the approach could potentially be generalized to other disease states and immunological phenotypes. A cluster of highly shared sequence variants was judged likely to be a technical artifact of the sequencing pipeline. According to a later analysis, TCR association rates differed among HLA loci, with DRB1 alleles showing the most associated TCRs and HLA-C alleles showing the fewest. CMV serostatus was the only immune exposure information available for the cohort. A later analysis found that most CMV-associated TCR beta chains appeared HLA-restricted, with HLA associations seemingly driven largely by CMV exposure. An earlier analysis of some 560 of the donors showed that most TCR beta V segments appeared in productive rearrangements either about 90% or about 30% of the time, which broadly matched IMGT annotations.

Spanning cysteine to phenylalanine, the CDR3 consists of 16 amino acids. Only the CDR3 portion is preserved as DNA: 48 bases, with reading frame beginning at the first base. Relative to germline, V is missing 1 base and J is missing 2 bases, with 5 bases of the junction outside any gene match. From the germline V gene (reference sequence), CDR1 is MNHEY and CDR2 is SMNVEV. This clone has a handful of counts. What this receptor recognizes is not known. No much larger clonotype is one base removed from it; base qualities were not supplied. The library was generated by the immunoSEQ multiplex PCR assay. A mixture of 60 forward primers for TCR Vbeta segments and 13 reverse primers for TCR Jbeta segments was used in the multiplex PCR. A multiplex PCR assay on genomic DNA amplified the CDR3 region of rearranged TCR beta genes. The amplified TCR beta libraries were sequenced on the Illumina HiSeq System as 87-base-pair reads. Per the source publication's procedure: Across the 640 or so repertoires, a later analysis counted 78 million or so unique TCR beta chains, roughly 11 million of which were shared by at least two donors. Raw reads were error-corrected and collapsed into unique sequences with a nearest-neighbor algorithm that merged closely related sequences to remove PCR and sequencing errors. To assign V, D and J gene segments, CDR3 sequences were aligned to IMGT reference sequences. For a sequence to be retained, at least a six-nucleotide match to both a V gene segment and a J gene segment was required. Rearrangements were called productive when the CDR3 lacked stop codons and stayed in frame with V and J; all others were non-productive. CDR3 was defined by IMGT convention, running from the second conserved V-encoded cysteine to the conserved J-encoded phenylalanine. Sequences without an unambiguous match to a single V gene segment were excluded from the earlier analysis of almost 600 of the donors. In an earlier analysis of 450 to 750 of the donors, a V segment was called functional when productive rearrangements were above 56.7%, and segregating when the standard deviation between donors exceeded 5%. A statistical classification framework was developed to diagnose cytomegalovirus status using the catalog of TCR beta chain sequences. A later analysis assigned V and J genes by comparing TCR nucleotide sequences with IMGT/GENE-DB human TR gene sequences. A later analysis assigned CDR3 sequences and most-parsimonious VDJ recombination scenarios with the TCRdist pipeline. A later analysis defined each TCR beta chain by its CDR3 amino acid sequence plus V-gene family, and excluded reads lacking a unique V-gene family. A later analysis removed 592 highly shared, low-generation-probability nucleotide sequences to deal with suspected cross-contamination and a sequencing artifact. In a later analysis, a clonal expansion index for each public chain was calculated from normalized within-repertoire ranks of inferred template counts. In a later analysis, generation probabilities were computed with a VDJ recombination model fitted to out-of-frame rearrangements, and the resulting probabilities were checked against IGoR. In a later analysis, TCR-TCR, TCR-HLA and TCR-CMV co-occurrence was scored with hypergeometric tests, and a repertoire-size bias correction was applied to TCR pairs. False discovery rates were estimated in a later analysis by permuting HLA or CMV assignments 20 times. In a later analysis, co-occurring TCRs were grouped using DBSCAN, with TCRdist sequence similarity added in when clustering inside HLA-allele-positive subsets. For co-occurrence clustering, repertoires with fewer than 30,000 or more than 120,000 public chains were excluded, along with a handful of repertoires with anomalous nucleotide sharing. Not all clones reach the TCRdb copy of this immuneACCESS table, which keeps in-frame sequences only. Checked studies attribute under half of the gap to unresolved V genes and leave the rest unexplained. V and J calls and clone size are copied from that table; D and trimming were computed from the DNA. This sample is represented by roughly 190,000 clones; around a tenth of them were singletons. The ten largest account for over 1% of the sample.

The cohort was made up of 666 healthy bone marrow donors. At the time of sampling, all cohort members were nominally healthy, though unrecorded immune exposures were likely present. The donor tested CMV seropositive and was one of the 289 seropositive cohort members. Each donor provided a peripheral blood sample, and peripheral blood mononuclear cells were used for TCR beta sequencing. Genomic DNA extraction from the blood cell samples was performed with the Qiagen DNeasy Blood Extraction Kit. This TCR came from a woman in her twenties or thirties in good health and CMV-seropositive. The chain employs TRBV27 and TRBJ2-1, with 7 central nucleotides matching TRBD2. Source material: PBMCs. The DNA reads TGTGCCAGCAGTTTATACCGCGGGAGCCCCTACAATGAGCAGTTCTTC. Translation gives CASSLYRGSPYNEQFF.